These 16 T cell receptor beta chains came from one sample sequenced in a study of blood T cell repertoires in COVID-19. Clones were sequenced by immunoSEQ multiplex PCR, and TCRdb holds only the in-frame ones, with some missing. The table lists under 200,000 clones, approximately 90% of them singletons. Sequenced input: peripheral blood. These receptor sequences come from a man in his forties or fifties with acute or convalescent COVID-19.

V usage is TRBV28 and J usage is TRBJ1-1; D unclear. Germline V CDR1 and CDR2: MDHEN, SYDVKM. The CDR3 is made up of 12 amino acids. With 5 bases removed from V and 2 bases from J, the gap between germline ends came to 6 bases. The CDR3 here is CASSPGNTEAFF. The CDR3 DNA reads as TGTGCCAGCAGTCCCGGTAACACTGAAGCTTTCTTT. Full variable domain (missing parts from reference TRBV28 and TRBJ1-1): DVKVTQSSRYLVKRTGEKVFLECVQDMDHENMFWYRQDPGLGLRLIYFSYDVKMKEKGDIPEGYSVSREKKERFSLILESASTNQTSMYLCASSPGNTEAFFGQGTRLTVV.

A remark on this clone: Germline and junction disagree at one end, which may indicate a read error. The genes are TRBV30 and TRBJ1-3, with D maybe TRBD1 (6 bases). The CDR3 runs to 15 residues. CDR1 is GTSNPN and CDR2 is SVGIG in the germline V gene (reference sequence). The CDR3: CAWSVLKAQRDTEDF. For the CDR3, the DNA is TGTGCCTGGAGTGTACTTAAAGCCCAACGGGACACCGAGGATTTT. Filled out from reference TRBV30 and TRBJ1-3, the complete variable domain reads SQTIHQWPATLVQPVGSPLSLECTVEGTSNPNLYWYRQAAGRGLQLLFYSVGIGQISSEVPQNLSASRPQDRQFILSSKKLLLSDSGFYLCAWSVLKAQRDTEDFGEGSWLTVV.

This clone was detected only a few times. The J gene is TRBJ1-4, the V gene TRBV4-2; the D gene is possibly TRBD1 (6 bases). V lost 2 bases, J lost 9 bases, and 10 bases lay in between. Per the germline V gene, CDR1 is LGHNA and CDR2 is YNFKEQ. This CDR3 contains 13 residues. The CDR3 nucleotides are TGTGCCAGCAGCCAAACAGGGTACCAAAAACTGTTTTTT. Protein: CASSQTGYQKLFF.

The chain couples TRBV24-1 to TRBJ2-2; 12 bases match TRBD2. V was pared by 2 bases and J by 7 bases, with 10 bases of the junction left unmatched. The CDR3 totals 18 residues. Germline V CDR1 and CDR2: KGHDR, SFDVKD. CDR3 DNA sequence: TGTGCCACCAGTGATTCCCAGACTAGCGGGAGTCTCGGCGGGGAGCTGTTTTTT. This translates into CATSDSQTSGSLGGELFF.

V is TRBV5-1 and J is TRBJ2-1; D gene uncertain. The CDR3 spans 13 residues. Trimming cost V 0 bases and J 10 bases, with 11 bases left between them. CDR1 is SGHRS and CDR2 is YFSETQ in the germline V gene. This CDR3 reads CASSLGPLREQFF. Here the CDR3 DNA reads TGCGCCAGCAGCTTGGGTCCTTTGAGGGAGCAGTTCTTC.

The chain combines TRBV7-9 with TRBJ1-6; D may be TRBD1 (6 bases). The CDR3 is made up of 15 amino acids. The V gene's germline CDR1 is SEHNR and CDR2 FQNEAQ (reference sequence). Trimming left V 2 bases short and J 6 bases short, with 11 bases between. The CDR3 loop reads CASSLRQDGNSPLHF. CDR3 nucleotide sequence: TGTGCCAGCAGCTTAAGACAGGACGGTAATTCACCCCTCCACTTT.

The chain links TRBV5-5 to TRBJ2-7; the match to TRBD1 covers 7 bases. CDR1 SGHKS and CDR2 YYEKEE come from the germline V gene (reference sequence). V shed 5 bases and J 6 bases; nucleotides not matched to a gene: 8. This CDR3 contains 13 residues. CDR3 bases: TGTGCCAGCAGTCGAACTACAGGGGTCGAGCAGTACGTC. Protein: CASSRTTGVEQYV.

This chain joins TRBV27 and TRBJ2-2, with D perhaps matching TRBD2 (5 bases). The germline gives CDR1 MNHEY, CDR2 SMNVEV (reference sequence). This CDR3 is 16 amino acids long. The V end lost 2 bases, the J end lost 3 bases, and 13 bases lay between the germline ends. The CDR3 DNA sequence: TGTGCCAGCAGTTTAGAATCGGGGTTTCACACCGGGGAGCTGTTTTTT. This sequence encodes CASSLESGFHTGELFF.

The chain is built from TRBV3-1 (or the pseudogene TRBV3-2) and TRBJ2-5; TRBD2 agrees at 9 bases. The germline gives CDR1 LGHDT, CDR2 YNNKEL (reference sequence). The V segment lost 1 base and the J segment 0 bases; nucleotides outside the gene matches: 15. There are 20 residues in the CDR3. The CDR3 loop is CASSQVWTSDTLWYQETQYF. In DNA, the CDR3 is TGTGCCAGCAGCCAAGTGTGGACTAGCGATACCCTTTGGTACCAAGAGACCCAGTACTTC.

The chain links TRBV5-1 to TRBJ1-5; 8 bases match TRBD1. With V trimmed by 6 bases and J by 3 bases, 8 bases remained unmatched. The germline V gene has CDR1 SGHRS and CDR2 YFSETQ. The CDR3 is 15 amino acids. CDR3 sequence reads: CASKPGQGANQPQHF. The CDR3 DNA follows: TGCGCCAGCAAACCTGGACAGGGCGCCAATCAGCCCCAGCATTTT.

The gene calls are TRBV27 and TRBJ2-7; TRBD1 agrees at 9 bases. V shed 5 bases and J 7 bases; nucleotides not matched to a gene: 9. This CDR3 has 14 amino acids. The V gene's germline CDR1 is MNHEY and CDR2 SMNVEV (reference sequence). In DNA form, the CDR3 reads TGTGCCAGCAGTAGGCGGGACAGGGTAGGAGAGCAGTACTTC. This sequence encodes CASSRRDRVGEQYF.

The chain carries TRBV3-1 (or the pseudogene TRBV3-2) and TRBJ2-5; D is undetermined. The CDR3 sequence is 14 residues long. Deletions cut 4 bases from V and 5 bases from J, with 14 bases between. From germline, CDR1 is LGHDT and CDR2 YNNKEL (reference sequence). The CDR3: CASSPPKKIETQYF. The CDR3 DNA is TGTGCCAGCAGCCCACCTAAGAAAATCGAGACCCAGTACTTC.

J is TRBJ2-4 and V is TRBV11-2; D is unresolved. This CDR3 spans 13 amino acids. Germline loops: CDR1 SGHAT, CDR2 FQNNGV. V gave up 1 base and J gave up 2 bases, with 3 bases separating them. The CDR3 sequence: CASSLVSKNIQYF. CDR3 bases: TGTGCCAGCAGCTTAGTATCCAAAAACATTCAGTACTTC.

V gene TRBV28 combines with J gene TRBJ2-1; D might be TRBD1 (7 bases). V was cut by 6 bases and J by 0 bases, with 15 bases left in between. The CDR3 covers 16 residues. Germline assignment: CDR1 MDHEN and CDR2 SYDVKM. The CDR3 bases are TGTGCCAGCAGCGCTCACCAGGGGGGCTCCTACAATGAGCAGTTCTTC. Protein sequence: CASSAHQGGSYNEQFF.

The chain recombines TRBV27 with TRBJ2-1; TRBD2 agrees at 7 bases. Germline loops: CDR1 MNHEY, CDR2 SMNVEV (reference sequence). After removal of 2 bases from V and 6 bases from J, the junction contained 13 bases not matched to a gene. The CDR3 loop spans 17 amino acids. The CDR3 reads CASSLRQGAGVANEQFF. The CDR3 DNA is TGTGCCAGCAGTTTACGGCAGGGCGCGGGGGTGGCCAATGAGCAGTTCTTC.

The chain carries TRBV24-1 and TRBJ2-1, with D perhaps matching TRBD2 (6 bases). Trimming cost V 0 bases and J 13 bases, with 18 bases left between them. The CDR3 consists of 15 residues. CDR1 and CDR2 from the germline V gene are KGHDR and SFDVKD. In DNA form, the CDR3 reads TGTGCCACCAGTGATTTGACGGTGCGGGGTGGACATCAGTTCTTC. Encoded protein: CATSDLTVRGGHQFF.